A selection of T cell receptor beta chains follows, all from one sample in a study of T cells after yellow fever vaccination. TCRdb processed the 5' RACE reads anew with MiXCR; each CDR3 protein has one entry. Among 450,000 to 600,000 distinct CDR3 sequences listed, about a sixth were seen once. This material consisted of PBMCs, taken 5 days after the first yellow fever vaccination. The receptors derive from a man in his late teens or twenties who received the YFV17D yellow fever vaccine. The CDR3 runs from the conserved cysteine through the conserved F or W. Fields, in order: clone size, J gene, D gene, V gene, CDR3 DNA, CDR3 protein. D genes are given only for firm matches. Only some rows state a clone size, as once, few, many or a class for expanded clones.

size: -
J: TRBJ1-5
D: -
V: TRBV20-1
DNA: TGCAGTGCTAGTATCCTTACCAACAATCAGCCCCAGCATTTT
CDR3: CSASILTNNQPQHF

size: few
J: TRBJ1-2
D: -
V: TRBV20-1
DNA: TGCAGTGCCTCACAAGGGGCGAGTGGCTACACCTTC
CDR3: CSASQGASGYTF

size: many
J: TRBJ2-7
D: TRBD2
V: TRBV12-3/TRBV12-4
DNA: TGTGCCAGCTCGCCGGGGGGAGAGCAGTACTTC
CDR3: CASSPGGEQYF

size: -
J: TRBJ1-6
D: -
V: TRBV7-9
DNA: TGTGCCAGCACCAATCTCGGGATACCCCTCCACTTT
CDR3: CASTNLGIPLHF

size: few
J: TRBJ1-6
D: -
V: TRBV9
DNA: TGTGCCAGCAGCCCCGGGTCGGAGGGTTCACCCCTCCACTTT
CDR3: CASSPGSEGSPLHF

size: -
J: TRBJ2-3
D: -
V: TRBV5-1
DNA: TGCGCCAGCAGCATAATTGGCCTACAGGATACGCAGTATTTT
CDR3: CASSIIGLQDTQYF

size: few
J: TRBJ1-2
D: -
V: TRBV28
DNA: TGTGCCAGCAGTTTACCGACAGGAACCTATGGCTACACCTTC
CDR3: CASSLPTGTYGYTF

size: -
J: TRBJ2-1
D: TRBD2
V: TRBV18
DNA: TGTGCCAGCTCACCCCCGGGACTAGCGGGGGACAATGAGCAGTTCTTC
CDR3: CASSPPGLAGDNEQFF

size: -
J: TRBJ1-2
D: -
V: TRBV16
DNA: TGTGCCAGCCGACGGGACCTAGGCGTTAACTATGGCTACACCTTC
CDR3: CASRRDLGVNYGYTF

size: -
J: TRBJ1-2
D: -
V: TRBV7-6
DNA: TGTGCCAGCAGCTTGGACCCCAGCAGGGGCTACACCTTC
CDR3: CASSLDPSRGYTF

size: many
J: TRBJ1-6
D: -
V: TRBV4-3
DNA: TGCGCCAGCAGCCAAATCGGGTCCGCGGATTCACCCCTCCACTTT
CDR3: CASSQIGSADSPLHF

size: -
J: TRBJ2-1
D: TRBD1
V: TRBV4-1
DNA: TGCGCCAGCAGCCAGATGGGACAGGGTGGTAGTTGGGATGAGCAGTTCTTC
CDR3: CASSQMGQGGSWDEQFF

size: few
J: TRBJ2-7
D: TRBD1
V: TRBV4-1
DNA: TGCGCCAGCAGCCAAGTTCAGGGGGCAGGGCAGTACTTC
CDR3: CASSQVQGAGQYF

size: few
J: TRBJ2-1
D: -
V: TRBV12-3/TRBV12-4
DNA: TGTGCCAGCAGTTCCTCTAGGGAGAGCTCCTACAATGAGCAGTTCTTC
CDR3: CASSSSRESSYNEQFF

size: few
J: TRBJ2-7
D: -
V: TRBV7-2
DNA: TGTGCCAGCAGCTTATCCGACTACGAGCAGTACTTC
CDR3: CASSLSDYEQYF

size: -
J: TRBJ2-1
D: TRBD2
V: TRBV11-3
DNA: TGTGCCAGCAGCGACCGTCTAACGGGGGAGGGCAATGAGCAGTTCTTC
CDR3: CASSDRLTGEGNEQFF

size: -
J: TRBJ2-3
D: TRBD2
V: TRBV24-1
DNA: TGTGCCACCAGTGATTTTCTAGCGGGGGTTGCAGATACGCAGTATTTT
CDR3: CATSDFLAGVADTQYF

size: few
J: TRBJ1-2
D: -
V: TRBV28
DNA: TGTGCCAGCAGGACCGGGGTGAACTATGGCTACACCTTC
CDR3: CASRTGVNYGYTF

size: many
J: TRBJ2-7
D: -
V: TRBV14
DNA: TGTGCCAGCAGCCAAGGTCTGGGGGTAGGCGAGCAGTACTTC
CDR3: CASSQGLGVGEQYF

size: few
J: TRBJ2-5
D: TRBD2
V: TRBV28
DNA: TGTGCCAGCAGTTTGGCTTTAGCGGGGTCGGGGTCCCAGTACTTC
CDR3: CASSLALAGSGSQYF

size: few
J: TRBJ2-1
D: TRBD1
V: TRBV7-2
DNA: TGTGCCAGCAGCTTTGTCCCAGGGGGCGGTCTCTATGAGCAGTTCTTC
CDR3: CASSFVPGGGLYEQFF

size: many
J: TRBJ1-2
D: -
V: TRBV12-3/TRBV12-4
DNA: TGTGCCAGCAGTCGGGGGGGGGGAACATATGGCTACACCTTC
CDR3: CASSRGGGTYGYTF

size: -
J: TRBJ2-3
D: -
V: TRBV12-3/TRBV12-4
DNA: TGTGCCAGCAGTTTAAGCAGGGTAGTTACGCAGTATTTT
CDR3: CASSLSRVVTQYF

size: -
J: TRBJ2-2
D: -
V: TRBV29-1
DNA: TGCAGCGTTGCCCGGAGGAACACCGGGGAGCTGTTTTTT
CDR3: CSVARRNTGELFF

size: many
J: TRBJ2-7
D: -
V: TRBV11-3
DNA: TGTGCCAGCAGCTTAGGGGAAGGCTACGAGCAGTACTTC
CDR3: CASSLGEGYEQYF

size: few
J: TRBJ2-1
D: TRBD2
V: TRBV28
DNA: TGTGCCAGCACCCGGACTAGCGGGGGGTCCCAGTTCTTC
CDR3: CASTRTSGGSQFF

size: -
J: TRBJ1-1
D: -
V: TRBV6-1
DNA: TGTGCCACCAGGCCGAGCTTCTCCACTGAAGCTTTCTTT
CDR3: CATRPSFSTEAFF

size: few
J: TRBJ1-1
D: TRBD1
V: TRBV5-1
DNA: TGCGCCAGCAGCAGATCCGGGACAGGGTCCTCTGAAGCTTTCTTT
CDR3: CASSRSGTGSSEAFF

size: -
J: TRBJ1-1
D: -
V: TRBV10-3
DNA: TGTGCCATCAGGGTCCGGGAAGGGAAGGACACTGAAGCTTTCTTT
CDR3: CAIRVREGKDTEAFF

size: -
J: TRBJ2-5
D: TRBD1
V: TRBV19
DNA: TGTGCCAGTAGTATAGCTGGCCGCGGGACAGGGGGAGAGACCCAGTACTTC
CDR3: CASSIAGRGTGGETQYF

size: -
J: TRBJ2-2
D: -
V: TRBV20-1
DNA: TGCAGTGCTAGAGGCCTCAGGAGGGGCCCCACCGGGGAGCTGTTTTTT
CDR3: CSARGLRRGPTGELFF

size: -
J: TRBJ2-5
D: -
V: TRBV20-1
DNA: TGCAGTGCTAGAGAGGGCCCGGCCCAGACCCAGTACTTC
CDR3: CSAREGPAQTQYF

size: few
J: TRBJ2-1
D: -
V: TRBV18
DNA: TGTGCCAGCTCACCAGGTTTCTCCTACAATGAGCAGTTCTTC
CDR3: CASSPGFSYNEQFF